This TCR beta chain is from a study of CD8+CD57+ T cells in acquired aplastic anemia (dated by TCRdb to the late 2010s). General notes on the study: A mean of about 3.2 ug of DNA, ranging from roughly 0.18 to 30 ug, was extracted from sorted CD4+ and CD8+ cells. CD8+CD57+ expansion was defined as a frequency above the mean frequency observed in healthy subjects.

The table lists this clonotype with many counts. Its cognate antigen has yet to be identified. No quality values exist for individual bases; no much larger clone is one base distant. Overall study outcomes, separate from this receptor: Around 28 CD8+ CDR3 sequences were found to be shared between patients and controls, but these sequences appeared to be highly expressed in patients and within the immunodominant clones of the patients. CD8+ Simpson's diversity did not differ significantly between patients and healthy controls (P=0.060).

Genomic DNA served as template for TCR beta VDJ combination and CDR3 sequence profiling. An Illumina HiSeq 2000 was used for TCR repertoire sequencing. From the authors' description of their analysis: Repertoires were assessed using TRBV/TRBJ rearrangement plots, CDR3 size and DJ length profiles, and Simpson's diversity index. Whichever DNA sequence was most abundant in the deep sequencing data was defined as the immunodominant clone. CDR3 amino acid sequences were checked for sharing across subjects and were also compared against the VDJdb database and published repertoires. TCRdb trimmed the raw reads at Q25, called clones with MiXCR and kept productive beta chains. Every CDR3 protein is listed once, alongside the most common genes and DNA of its rows. TCRdb's processing, not the authors', yielded these V and J calls. The table for this sample lists approximately 58,000 distinct CDR3 sequences; approximately 50% of them were counted only once. Under 20% of the sample is taken by the ten largest.

The patients picked for sequencing were ones in whom flow cytometry had shown an expansion of CD8+CD57+ cells. All patients had severe acquired aplastic anemia diagnosed by International Study of Aplastic Anemia and Agranulocytosis and Camitta criteria. No therapy had been received by the patients at the time of blood sampling. TCR repertoires of sorted CD4+ and CD8+ blood T cells from severe aplastic anemia patients and healthy subjects were deep-sequenced in the study. Patients were enrolled under clinicaltrials.gov protocols 00001620, 01623167, 00001397, 00071045, 00081523 and 00961064 in the USA. Ficoll-Paque density gradient centrifugation was used to isolate peripheral blood mononuclear cells. Before DNA was extracted, CD4+ and CD8+ T cells were sorted using either FACS or magnetic beads. CDR1 and CDR2 are drawn from the germline V gene: MRHNA, SNTAGT. Measured from the cysteine to the phenylalanine, the CDR3 is 13 residues long. Kept here is only the CDR3 DNA, which spans 39 bases and is read in frame from base 1. The V and J ends are trimmed by 9 bases and 1 base, leaving 10 bases between them.

The sequence links TRBV6-4 to TRBJ2-1, with no reliable assignment of the D segment. The sequencing sample was made of sorted CD4+, CD8+, or CD8+CD57+ T cells (not recorded which) from PBMCs. The TCR comes from a human donor with aplastic anemia. The DNA reads as follows: TGTGCCAGTGGGGAAACTTCCTACAATGAGCAGTTCTTC. The encoded protein is CASGETSYNEQFF.